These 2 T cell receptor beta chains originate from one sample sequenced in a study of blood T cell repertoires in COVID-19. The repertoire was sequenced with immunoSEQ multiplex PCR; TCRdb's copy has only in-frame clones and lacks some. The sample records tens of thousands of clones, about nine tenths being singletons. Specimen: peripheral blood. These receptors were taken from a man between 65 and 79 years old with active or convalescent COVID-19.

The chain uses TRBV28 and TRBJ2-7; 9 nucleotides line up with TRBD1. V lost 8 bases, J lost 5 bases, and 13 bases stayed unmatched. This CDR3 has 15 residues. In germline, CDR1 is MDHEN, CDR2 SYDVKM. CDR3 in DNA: TGTGCCAGCCCTCCCTCCGGGACAGGGTTCCACGAGCAGTACTTC. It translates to CASPPSGTGFHEQYF.

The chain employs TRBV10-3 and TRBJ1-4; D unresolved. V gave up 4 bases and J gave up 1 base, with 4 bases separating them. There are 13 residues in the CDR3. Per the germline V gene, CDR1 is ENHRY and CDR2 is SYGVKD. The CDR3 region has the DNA TGTGCCATCAGTGGAGAAACTAATGAAAAACTGTTTTTT. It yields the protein CAISGETNEKLFF.